Sequencing of this TCR beta chain was carried out in a study of cytomegalovirus exposure and HLA in healthy donors. Across the whole study: Around 80 million unique TCRs from HLA-typed donors were held in an early data release.

CDR3 length: 17 amino acids. Study-wide results and limits: On later analysis, the bulk of CMV-associated TCR beta chains appeared to be HLA-restricted. Cytomegalovirus association was assigned to around 150 TCR beta chains.

PCR used 60 Vbeta primers and 13 Jbeta primers. Method: immunoSEQ multiplex PCR; TCRdb's copy keeps in-frame clones and lacks some. The table has 180,000 or so clones, 70% to 90% seen once; the top ten hold roughly 10%. On this clone itself: Its cognate antigen is unknown.

The sequence was collected from a man in his late teens or twenties in good health and CMV-seropositive. The chain has TRBV21-1 and TRBJ1-1. TRBV21-1 is flagged as a pseudogene. Sequences were obtained from PBMCs. CDR3 in amino acids: CASSKKDPGEFRKGAFF. DNA for the CDR3: TGTGCCAGCAGCAAAAAGGACCCCGGGGAGTTCAGGAAAGGAGCTTTCTTT.